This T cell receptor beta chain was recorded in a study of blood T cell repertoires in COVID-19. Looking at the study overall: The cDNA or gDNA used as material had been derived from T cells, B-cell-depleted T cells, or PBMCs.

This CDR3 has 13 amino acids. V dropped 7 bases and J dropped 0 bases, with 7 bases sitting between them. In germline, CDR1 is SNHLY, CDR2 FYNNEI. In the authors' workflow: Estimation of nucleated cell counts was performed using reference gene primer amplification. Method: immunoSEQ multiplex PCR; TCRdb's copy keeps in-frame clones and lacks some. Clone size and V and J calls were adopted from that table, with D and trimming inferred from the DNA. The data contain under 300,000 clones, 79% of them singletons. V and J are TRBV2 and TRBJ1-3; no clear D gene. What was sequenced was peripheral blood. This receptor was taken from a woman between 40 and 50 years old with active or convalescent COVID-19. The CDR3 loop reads CASTGYSGNTIYF. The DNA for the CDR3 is TGTGCCAGCACGGGTTACTCTGGAAACACCATATATTTT.